This T cell receptor beta chain was retrieved from a study of cytomegalovirus exposure and HLA in healthy donors. In germline, CDR1 is LNHDA, CDR2 SQIVND (reference sequence). Trimming cost V 1 base and J 7 bases, with 12 bases left between them. CDR3 length: 14 residues. PCR primers comprised 60 Vbeta and 13 Jbeta primers. This table comes from immunoSEQ multiplex PCR, and its TCRdb copy is limited to in-frame clones, with some not included. Of some 210,000 clones detected, 70% to 80% appear once; the ten largest clones hold 3% to 4.5%. The TCR sequence derives from a male donor in good health and CMV-seronegative. The chain employs TRBV19 and TRBJ2-3, with a possible D match to TRBD2 (6 bases). The source material was PBMCs. CDR3 bases: TGTGCCAGTAGTATAGTACGGACTAAACATACGCAGTATTTT. It specifies CASSIVRTKHTQYF.